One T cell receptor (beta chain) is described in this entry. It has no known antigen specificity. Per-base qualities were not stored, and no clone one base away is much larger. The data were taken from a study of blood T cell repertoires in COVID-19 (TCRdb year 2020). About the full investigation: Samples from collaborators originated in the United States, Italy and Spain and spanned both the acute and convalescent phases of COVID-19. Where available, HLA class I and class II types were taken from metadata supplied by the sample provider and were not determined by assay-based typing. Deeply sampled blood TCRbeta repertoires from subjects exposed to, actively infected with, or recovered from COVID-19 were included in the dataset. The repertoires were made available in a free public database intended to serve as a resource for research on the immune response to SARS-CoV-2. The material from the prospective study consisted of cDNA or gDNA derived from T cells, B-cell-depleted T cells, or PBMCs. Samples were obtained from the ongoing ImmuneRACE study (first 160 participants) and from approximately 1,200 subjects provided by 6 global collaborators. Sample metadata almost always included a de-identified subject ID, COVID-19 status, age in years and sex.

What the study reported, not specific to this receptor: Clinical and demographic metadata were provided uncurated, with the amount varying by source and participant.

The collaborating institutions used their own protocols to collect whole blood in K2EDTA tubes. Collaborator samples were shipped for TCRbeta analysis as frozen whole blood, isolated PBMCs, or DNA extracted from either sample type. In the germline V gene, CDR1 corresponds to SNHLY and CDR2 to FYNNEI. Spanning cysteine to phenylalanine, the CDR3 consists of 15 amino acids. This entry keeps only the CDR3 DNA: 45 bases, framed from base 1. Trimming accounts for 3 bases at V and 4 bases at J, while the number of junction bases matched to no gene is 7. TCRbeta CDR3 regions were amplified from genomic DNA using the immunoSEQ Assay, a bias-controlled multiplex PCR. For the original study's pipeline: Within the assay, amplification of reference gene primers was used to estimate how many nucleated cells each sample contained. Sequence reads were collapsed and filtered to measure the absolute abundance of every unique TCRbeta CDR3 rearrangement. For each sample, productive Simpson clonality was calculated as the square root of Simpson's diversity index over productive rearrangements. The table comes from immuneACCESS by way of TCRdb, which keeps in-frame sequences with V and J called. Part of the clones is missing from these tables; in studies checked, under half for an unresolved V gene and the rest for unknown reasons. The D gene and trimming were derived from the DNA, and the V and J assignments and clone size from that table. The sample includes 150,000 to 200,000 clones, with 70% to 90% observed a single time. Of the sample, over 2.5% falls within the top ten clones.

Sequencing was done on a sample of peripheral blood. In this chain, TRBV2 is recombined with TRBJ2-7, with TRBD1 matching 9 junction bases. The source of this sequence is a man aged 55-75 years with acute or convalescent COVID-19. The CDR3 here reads CASSDRDREVYEQYF. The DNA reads TGTGCCAGCAGTGACCGGGACAGGGAGGTTTACGAGCAGTACTTC.